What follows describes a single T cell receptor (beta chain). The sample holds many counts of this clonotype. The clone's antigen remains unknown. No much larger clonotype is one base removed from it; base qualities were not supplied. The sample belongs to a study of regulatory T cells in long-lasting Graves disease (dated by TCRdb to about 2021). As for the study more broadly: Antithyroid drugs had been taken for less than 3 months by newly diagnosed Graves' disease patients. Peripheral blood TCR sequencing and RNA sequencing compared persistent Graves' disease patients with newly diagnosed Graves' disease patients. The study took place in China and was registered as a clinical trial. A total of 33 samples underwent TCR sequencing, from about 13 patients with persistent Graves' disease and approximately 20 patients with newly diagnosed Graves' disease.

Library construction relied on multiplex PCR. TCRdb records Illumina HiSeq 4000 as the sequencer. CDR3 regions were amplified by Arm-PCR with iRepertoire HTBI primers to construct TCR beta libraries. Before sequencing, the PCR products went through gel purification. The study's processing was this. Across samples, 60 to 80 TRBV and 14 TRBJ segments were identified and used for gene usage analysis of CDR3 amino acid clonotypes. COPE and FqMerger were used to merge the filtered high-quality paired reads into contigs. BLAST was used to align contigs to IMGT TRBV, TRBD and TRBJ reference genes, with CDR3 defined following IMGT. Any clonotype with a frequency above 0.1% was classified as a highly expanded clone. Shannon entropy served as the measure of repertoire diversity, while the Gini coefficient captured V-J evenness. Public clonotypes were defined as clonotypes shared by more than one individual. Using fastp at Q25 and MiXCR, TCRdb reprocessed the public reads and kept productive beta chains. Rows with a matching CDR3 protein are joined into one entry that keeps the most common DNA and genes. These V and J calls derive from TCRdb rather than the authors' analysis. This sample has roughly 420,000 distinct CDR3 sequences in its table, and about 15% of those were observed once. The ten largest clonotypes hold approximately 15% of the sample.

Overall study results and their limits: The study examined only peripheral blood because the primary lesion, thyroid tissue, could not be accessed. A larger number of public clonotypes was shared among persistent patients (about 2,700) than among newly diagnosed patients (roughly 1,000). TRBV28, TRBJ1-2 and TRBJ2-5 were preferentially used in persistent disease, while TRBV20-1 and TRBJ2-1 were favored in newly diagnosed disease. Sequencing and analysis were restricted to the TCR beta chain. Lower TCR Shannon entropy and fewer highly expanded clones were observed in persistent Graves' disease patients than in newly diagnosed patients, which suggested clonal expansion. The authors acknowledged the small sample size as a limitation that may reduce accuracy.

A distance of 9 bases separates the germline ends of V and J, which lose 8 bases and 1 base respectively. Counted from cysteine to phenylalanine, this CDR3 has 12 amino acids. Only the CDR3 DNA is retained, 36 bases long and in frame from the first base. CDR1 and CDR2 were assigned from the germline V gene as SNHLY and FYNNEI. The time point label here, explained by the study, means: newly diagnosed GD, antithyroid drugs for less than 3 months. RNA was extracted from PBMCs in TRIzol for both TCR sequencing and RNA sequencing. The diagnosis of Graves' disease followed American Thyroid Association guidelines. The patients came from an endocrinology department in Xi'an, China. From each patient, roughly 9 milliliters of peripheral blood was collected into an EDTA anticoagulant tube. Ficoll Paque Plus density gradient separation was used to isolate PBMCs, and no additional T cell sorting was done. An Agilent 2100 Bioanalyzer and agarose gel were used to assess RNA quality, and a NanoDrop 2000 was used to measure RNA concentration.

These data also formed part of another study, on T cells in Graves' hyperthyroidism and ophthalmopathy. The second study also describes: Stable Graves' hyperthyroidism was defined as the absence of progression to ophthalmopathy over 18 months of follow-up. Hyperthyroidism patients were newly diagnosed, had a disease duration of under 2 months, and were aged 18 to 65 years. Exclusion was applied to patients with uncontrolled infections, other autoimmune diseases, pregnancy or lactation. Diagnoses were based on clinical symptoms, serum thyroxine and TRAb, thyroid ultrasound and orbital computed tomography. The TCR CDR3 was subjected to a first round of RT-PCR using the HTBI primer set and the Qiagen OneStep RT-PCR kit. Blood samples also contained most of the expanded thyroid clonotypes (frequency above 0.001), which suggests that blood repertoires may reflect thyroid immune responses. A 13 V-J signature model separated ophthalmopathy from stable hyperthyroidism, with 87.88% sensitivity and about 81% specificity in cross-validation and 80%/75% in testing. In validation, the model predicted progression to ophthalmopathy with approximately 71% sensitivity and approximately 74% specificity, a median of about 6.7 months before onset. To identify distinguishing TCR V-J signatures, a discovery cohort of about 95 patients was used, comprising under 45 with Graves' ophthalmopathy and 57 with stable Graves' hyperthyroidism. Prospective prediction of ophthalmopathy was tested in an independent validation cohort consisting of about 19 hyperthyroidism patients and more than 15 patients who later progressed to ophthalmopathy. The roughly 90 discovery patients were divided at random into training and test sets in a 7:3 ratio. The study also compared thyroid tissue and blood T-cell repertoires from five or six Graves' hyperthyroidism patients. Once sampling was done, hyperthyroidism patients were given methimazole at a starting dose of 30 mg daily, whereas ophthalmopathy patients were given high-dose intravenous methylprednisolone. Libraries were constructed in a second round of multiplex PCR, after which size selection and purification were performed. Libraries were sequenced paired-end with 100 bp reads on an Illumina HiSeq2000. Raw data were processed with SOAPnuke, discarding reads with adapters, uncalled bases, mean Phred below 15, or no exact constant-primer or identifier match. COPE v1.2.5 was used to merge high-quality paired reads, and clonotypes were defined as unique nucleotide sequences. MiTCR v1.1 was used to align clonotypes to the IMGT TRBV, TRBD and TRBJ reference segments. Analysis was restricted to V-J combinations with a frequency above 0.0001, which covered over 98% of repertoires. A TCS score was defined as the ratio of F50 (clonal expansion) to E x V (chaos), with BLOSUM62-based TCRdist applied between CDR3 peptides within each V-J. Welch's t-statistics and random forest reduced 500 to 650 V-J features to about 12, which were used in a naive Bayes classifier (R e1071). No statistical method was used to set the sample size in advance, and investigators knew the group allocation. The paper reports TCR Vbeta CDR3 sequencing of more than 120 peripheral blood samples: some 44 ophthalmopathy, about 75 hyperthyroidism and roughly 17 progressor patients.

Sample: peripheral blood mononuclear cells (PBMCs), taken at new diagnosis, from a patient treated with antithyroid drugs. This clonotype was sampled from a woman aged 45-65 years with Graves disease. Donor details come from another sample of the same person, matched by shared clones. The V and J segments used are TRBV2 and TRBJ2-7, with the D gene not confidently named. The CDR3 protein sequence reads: CASGVESYEQYF. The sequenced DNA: TGTGCCAGCGGGGTAGAATCCTACGAGCAGTACTTC.